This T cell receptor (beta chain) was captured in a study of T cell repertoires in cytomegalovirus infection (dated by TCRdb to the late 2010s). Context from the whole study: Alongside well-studied HLA-B-restricted epitopes, the peptide stimulations were aimed at recently identified HLA-C-restricted CMV epitopes, whose presentation resists viral immunomodulation. Because public TCR beta signatures pointed to carriage of CMV infection together with the matching HLA type, the HLA type of each donor mattered for the analysis.

This clonotype was seen a handful of times. It has no known antigen specificity. Base-call qualities are not available, and no considerably larger clone is one nucleotide away. The paper as a whole reports these results and caveats: In the ex vivo response, HLA-C-restricted CMV-specific TCR beta clonotypes were dominant, and in two of eight donors the single most frequent clonotype came from this HLA-C-restricted group. Cumulative frequency of public TCR beta family members discriminated carriers of CMV infection plus the relevant HLA type in this cohort and an independent approximately 370-donor cohort.

The treatment or condition label on this specimen signifies: in vitro stimulation with specific CMV peptide epitopes to enrich CMV-specific T cells. The run used an Illumina HiSeq 1500. TCRdb reprocessing: public reads trimmed at Q25 with fastp, clones called with MiXCR, in-frame beta chains kept. A single entry per CDR3 protein holds the most common genes and DNA from its merged rows. The sample table contains some 920,000 distinct CDR3 sequences; only one count was recorded for 25% to 40% of them. Around an eighth of the sample is held by the ten biggest clonotypes. The germline V gene (reference sequence) specifies MNHEY as CDR1 and SMNVEV as CDR2. V is clipped by 6 bases and J by 5 bases, and the sequence between their germline boundaries is 16 bases long. Spanning cysteine to phenylalanine, the CDR3 consists of 14 amino acids. Only the CDR3 DNA stays, 42 bases, in frame from base 1.

Recombination joined TRBV27 with TRBJ1-2; there is no confident call for the D gene. The sample here was cultured CD8+ T cells from PBMCs, taken from culture after CMV antigen stimulation. The TCR comes from a human donor in good health (CMV status not recorded). Some clones in this sample may be carry-over from other donors' samples. The CDR3 corresponds to CASSPTGPRYGYTF. Read as DNA, the sequence is TGTGCCAGCAGCCCTACCGGGCCCCGGTATGGCTACACCTTC.